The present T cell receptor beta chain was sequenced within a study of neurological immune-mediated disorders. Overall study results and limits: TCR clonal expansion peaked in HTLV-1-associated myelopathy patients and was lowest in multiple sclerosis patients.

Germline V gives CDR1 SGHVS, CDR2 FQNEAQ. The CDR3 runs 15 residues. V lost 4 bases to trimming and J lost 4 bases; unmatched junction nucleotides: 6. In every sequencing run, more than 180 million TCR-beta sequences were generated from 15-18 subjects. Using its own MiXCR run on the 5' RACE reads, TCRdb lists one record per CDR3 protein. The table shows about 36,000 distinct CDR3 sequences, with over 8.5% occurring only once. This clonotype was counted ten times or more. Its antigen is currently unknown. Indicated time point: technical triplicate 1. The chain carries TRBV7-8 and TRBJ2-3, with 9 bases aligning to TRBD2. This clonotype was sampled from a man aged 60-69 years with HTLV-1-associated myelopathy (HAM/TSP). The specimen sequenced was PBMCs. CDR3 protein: CASSSSGKPPDTQYF. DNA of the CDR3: TGTGCCAGCAGCTCTAGCGGGAAACCCCCAGATACGCAGTATTTT. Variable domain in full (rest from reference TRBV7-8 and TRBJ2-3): GAGVSQSPRYKVAKRGQDVALRCDPISGHVSLFWYQQALGQGPEFLTYFQNEAQLDKSGLPSDRFFAERPEGSVSTLKIQRTQQEDSAVYLCASSSSGKPPDTQYFGPGTRLTVL.